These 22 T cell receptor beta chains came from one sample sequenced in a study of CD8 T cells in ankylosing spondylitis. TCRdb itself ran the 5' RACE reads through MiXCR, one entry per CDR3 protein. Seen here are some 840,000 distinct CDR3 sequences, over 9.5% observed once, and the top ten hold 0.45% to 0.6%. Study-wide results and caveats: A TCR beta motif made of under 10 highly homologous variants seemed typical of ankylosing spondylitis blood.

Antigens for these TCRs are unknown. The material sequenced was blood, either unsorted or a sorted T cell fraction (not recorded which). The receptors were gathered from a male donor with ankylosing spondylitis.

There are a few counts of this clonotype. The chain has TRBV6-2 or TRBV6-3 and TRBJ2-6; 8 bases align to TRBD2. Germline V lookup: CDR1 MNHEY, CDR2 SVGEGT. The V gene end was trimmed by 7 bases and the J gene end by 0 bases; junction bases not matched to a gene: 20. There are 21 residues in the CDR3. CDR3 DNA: TGTGCCAGCACACCCCGGTATCCCAGGACTAGCAGCCTCTCTGGGGCCAACGTCCTGACTTTC. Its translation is CASTPRYPRTSSLSGANVLTF.

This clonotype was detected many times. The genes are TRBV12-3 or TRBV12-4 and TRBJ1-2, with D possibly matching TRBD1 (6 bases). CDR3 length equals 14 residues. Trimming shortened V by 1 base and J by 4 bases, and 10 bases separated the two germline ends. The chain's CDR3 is CASSLGRGGYGYTF. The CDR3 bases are TGTGCCAGCAGTTTAGGCAGGGGTGGCTATGGCTACACCTTC.

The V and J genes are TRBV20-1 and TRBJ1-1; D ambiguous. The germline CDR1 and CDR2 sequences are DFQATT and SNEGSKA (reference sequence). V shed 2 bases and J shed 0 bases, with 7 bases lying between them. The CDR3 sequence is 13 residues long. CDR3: CSARKDMNTEAFF. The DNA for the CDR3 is TGCAGTGCTAGAAAAGATATGAACACTGAAGCTTTCTTT.

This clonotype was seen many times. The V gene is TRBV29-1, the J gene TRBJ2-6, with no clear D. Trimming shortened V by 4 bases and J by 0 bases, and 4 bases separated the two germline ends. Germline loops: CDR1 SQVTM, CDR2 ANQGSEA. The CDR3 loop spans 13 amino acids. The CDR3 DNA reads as TGCAGCGTTGGTCTCTCTGGGGCCAACGTCCTGACTTTC. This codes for CSVGLSGANVLTF.

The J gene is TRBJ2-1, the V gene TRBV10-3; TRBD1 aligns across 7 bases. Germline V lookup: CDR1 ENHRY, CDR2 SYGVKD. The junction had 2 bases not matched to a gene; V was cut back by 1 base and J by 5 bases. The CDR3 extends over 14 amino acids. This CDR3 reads CAISELQGDNEQFF. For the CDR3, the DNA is TGTGCCATCAGTGAGTTGCAGGGGGACAATGAGCAGTTCTTC.

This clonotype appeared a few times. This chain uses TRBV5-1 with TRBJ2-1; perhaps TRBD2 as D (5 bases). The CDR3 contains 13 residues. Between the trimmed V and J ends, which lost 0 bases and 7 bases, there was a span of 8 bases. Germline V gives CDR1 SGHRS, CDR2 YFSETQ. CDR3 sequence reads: CASSLGSGNEQFF. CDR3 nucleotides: TGCGCCAGCAGCTTGGGTTCGGGGAATGAGCAGTTCTTC.

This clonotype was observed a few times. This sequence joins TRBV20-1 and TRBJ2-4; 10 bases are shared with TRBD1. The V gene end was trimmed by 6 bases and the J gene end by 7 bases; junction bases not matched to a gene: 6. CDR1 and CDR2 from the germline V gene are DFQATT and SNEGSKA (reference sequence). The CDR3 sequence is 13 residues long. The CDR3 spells CSATTGGINIQYF. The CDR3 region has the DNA TGCAGTGCAACGACAGGGGGCATTAACATTCAGTACTTC.

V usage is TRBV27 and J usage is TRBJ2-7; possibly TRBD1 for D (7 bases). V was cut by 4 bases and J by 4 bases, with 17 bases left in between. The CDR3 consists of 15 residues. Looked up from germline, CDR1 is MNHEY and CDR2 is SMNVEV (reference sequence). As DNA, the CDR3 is TGTGCCAGCAGTTCCGCAGGGGGGAGTAAATACGAGCAGTACTTC. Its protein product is CASSSAGGSKYEQYF.

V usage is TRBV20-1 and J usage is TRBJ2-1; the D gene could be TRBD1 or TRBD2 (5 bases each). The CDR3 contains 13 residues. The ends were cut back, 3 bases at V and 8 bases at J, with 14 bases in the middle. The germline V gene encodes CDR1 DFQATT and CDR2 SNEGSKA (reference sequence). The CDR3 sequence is CSASSGLLDEQFF. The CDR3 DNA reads TGCAGTGCTAGTTCGGGGCTTCTCGATGAGCAGTTCTTC.

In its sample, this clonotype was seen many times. Here the CDR3 reads CSASLGIDGYTF. The CDR3 nucleotides are TGCAGTGCTTCCTTAGGTATCGATGGCTACACCTTC. V gene TRBV20-1 combines with J gene TRBJ1-2; unclear D gene. Germline loops: CDR1 DFQATT, CDR2 SNEGSKA (reference sequence). CDR3 length equals 12 residues. V lost 5 bases to trimming and J lost 6 bases, with 13 bases between them.

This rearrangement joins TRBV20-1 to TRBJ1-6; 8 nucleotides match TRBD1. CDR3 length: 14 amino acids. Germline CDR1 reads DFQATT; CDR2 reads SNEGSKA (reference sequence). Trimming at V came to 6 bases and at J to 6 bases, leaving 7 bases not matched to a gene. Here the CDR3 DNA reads TGCAGTGCAGGGAGGACAGGGCCTAATTCACCCCTCCACTTT. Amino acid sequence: CSAGRTGPNSPLHF.

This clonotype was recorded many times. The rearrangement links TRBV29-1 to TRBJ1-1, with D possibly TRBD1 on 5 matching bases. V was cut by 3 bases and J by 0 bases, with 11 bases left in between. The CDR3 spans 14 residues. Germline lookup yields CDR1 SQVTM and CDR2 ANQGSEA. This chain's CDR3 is CSVEPGTLNTEAFF. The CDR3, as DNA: TGCAGCGTTGAGCCAGGGACTTTGAACACTGAAGCTTTCTTT.

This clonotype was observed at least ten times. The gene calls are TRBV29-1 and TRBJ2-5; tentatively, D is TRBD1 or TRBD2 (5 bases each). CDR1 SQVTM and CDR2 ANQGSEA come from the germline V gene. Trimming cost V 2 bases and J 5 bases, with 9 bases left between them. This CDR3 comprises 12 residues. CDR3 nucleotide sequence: TGCAGCGTTGAACAGGGACGGGAGACCCAGTACTTC. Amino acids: CSVEQGRETQYF.

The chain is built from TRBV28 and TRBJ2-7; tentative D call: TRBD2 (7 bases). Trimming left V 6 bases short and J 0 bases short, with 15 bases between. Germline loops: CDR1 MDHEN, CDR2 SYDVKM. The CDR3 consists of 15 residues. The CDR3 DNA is TGTGCCAGCAGAGCACGGGGGGCCCTCTCCTACGAGCAGTACTTC. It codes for CASRARGALSYEQYF.

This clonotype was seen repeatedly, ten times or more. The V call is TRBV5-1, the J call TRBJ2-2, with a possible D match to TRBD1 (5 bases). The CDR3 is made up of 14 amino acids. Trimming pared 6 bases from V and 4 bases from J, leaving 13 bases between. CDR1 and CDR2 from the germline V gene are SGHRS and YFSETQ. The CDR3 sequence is CASTGAGFTGELFF. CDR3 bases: TGCGCCAGCACTGGTGCAGGGTTCACCGGGGAGCTGTTTTTT.

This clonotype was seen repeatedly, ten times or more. This CDR3 reads CATSRGSNYSPLHF. The CDR3 DNA is TGTGCCACCAGCAGAGGCAGTAATTATTCACCCCTCCACTTT. V gene TRBV15 combines with J gene TRBJ1-6; D is uncertain. V gave up 1 base and J gave up 8 bases, with 9 bases separating them. CDR1 is LNHNV and CDR2 is YYDKDF in the germline V gene (reference sequence). This CDR3 spans 14 amino acids. The full variable domain, completed using reference TRBV15 and TRBJ1-6, is DAMVIQNPRYQVTQFGKPVTLSCSQTLNHNVMYWYQQKSSQAPKLLFHYYDKDFNNEADTPDNFQSRRPNTSFCFLDIRSPGLGDTAMYLCATSRGSNYSPLHFGNGTRLTVT.

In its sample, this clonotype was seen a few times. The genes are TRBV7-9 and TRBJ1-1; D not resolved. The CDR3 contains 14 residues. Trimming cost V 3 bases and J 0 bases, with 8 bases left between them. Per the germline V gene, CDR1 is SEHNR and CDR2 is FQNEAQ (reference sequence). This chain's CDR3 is CASSFERMNTEAFF. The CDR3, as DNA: TGTGCCAGCAGCTTCGAGCGTATGAACACTGAAGCTTTCTTT.

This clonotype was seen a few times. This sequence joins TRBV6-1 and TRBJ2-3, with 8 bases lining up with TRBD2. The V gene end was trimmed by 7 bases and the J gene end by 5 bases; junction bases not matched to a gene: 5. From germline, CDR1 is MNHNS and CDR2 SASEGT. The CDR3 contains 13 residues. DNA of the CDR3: TGTGCCAGCACCAAACTAGCGGAAGATACGCAGTATTTT. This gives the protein CASTKLAEDTQYF.

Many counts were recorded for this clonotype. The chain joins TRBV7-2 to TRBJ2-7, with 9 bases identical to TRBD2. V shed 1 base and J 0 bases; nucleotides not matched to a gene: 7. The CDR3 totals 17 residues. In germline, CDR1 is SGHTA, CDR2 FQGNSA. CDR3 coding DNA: TGTGCCAGCAGCTTAGGAGGAGCGGGGGGTCTCTCCTACGAGCAGTACTTC. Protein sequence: CASSLGGAGGLSYEQYF.

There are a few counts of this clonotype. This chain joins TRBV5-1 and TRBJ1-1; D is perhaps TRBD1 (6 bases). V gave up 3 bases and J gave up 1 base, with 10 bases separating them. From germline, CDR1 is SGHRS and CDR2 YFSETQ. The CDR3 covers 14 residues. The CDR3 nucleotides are TGCGCCAGCAGCTGGGGGGGGGCGAACACTGAAGCTTTCTTT. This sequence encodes CASSWGGANTEAFF.

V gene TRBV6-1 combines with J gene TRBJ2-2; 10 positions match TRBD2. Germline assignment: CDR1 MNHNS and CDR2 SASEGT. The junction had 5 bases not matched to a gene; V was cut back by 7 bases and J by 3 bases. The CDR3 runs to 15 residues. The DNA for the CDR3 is TGTGCCAGCACTCAGCGGGAGGGTTACACCGGGGAGCTGTTTTTT. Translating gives CASTQREGYTGELFF.

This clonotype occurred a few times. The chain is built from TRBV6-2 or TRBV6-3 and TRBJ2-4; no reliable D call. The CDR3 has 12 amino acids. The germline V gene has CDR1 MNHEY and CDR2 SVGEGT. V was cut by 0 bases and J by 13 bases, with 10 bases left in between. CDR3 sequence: CASSYSTGRQYF. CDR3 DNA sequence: TGTGCCAGCAGTTACTCAACCGGAAGGCAGTACTTC.